The 18 T cell receptor beta chains in this list originate from one sample, sequenced in a study of cytomegalovirus exposure and HLA in healthy donors. A multiplex PCR was run with 60 Vbeta primers and 13 Jbeta primers. The protocol was immunoSEQ multiplex PCR, while the TCRdb copy is restricted to in-frame clones and leaves out a portion. This table has tens of thousands of clones, roughly 69% appearing once. The sample was PBMCs. These receptors originate from a woman aged 45-65 years in good health and CMV-seropositive.

This clone has only a few counts. The rearrangement links TRBV6-5 to TRBJ1-2; a possible D gene is TRBD1 (6 bases). CDR1 is MNHEY and CDR2 is SVGAGI in the germline V gene. This CDR3 contains 14 residues. The ends were cut back, 4 bases at V and 4 bases at J, with 13 bases in the middle. The CDR3 region is CASSSPRTAYGYTF. Written as DNA, the CDR3 is TGTGCCAGCAGTTCTCCCAGGACAGCCTATGGCTACACCTTC.

This chain uses TRBV5-1 with TRBJ1-1; D might be TRBD1 (5 bases). The CDR3 runs 14 residues. The V and J ends lost 5 bases and 4 bases respectively, with 15 bases between them. The germline gives CDR1 SGHRS, CDR2 YFSETQ. The CDR3 nucleotides are TGCGCCAGCAGTCAAGGGCAGGGAGGCACTGAAGCTTTCTTT. The encoded protein is CASSQGQGGTEAFF.

This clone was recorded a few times. V and J are TRBV5-1 and TRBJ1-2, with 7 bases that match TRBD1. Germline values: CDR1 SGHRS, CDR2 YFSETQ. The CDR3 covers 15 residues. The trim removed 2 bases at V and 8 bases at J, leaving 12 bases unmatched. The CDR3 DNA reads as TGCGCCAGCAGCTTAGGGACAGCGAGCGGTGAGGGCTACACCTTC. Protein: CASSLGTASGEGYTF.

J is TRBJ2-1 and V is TRBV9; 8 nucleotides agree with TRBD1. The V gene end was trimmed by 0 bases and the J gene end by 7 bases; junction bases not matched to a gene: 6. CDR1 and CDR2 from the germline V gene are SGDLS and YYNGEE. CDR3 size: 15 residues. The DNA of the CDR3 is TGTGCCAGCAGCGTAGCAGGGGGCGTTTTAAATGAGCAGTTCTTC. It codes for CASSVAGGVLNEQFF. The full variable domain, rest sourced from reference TRBV9 and TRBJ2-1, is DSGVTQTPKHLITATGQRVTLRCSPRSGDLSVYWYQQSLDQGLQFLIQYYNGEERAKGNILERFSAQQFPDLHSELNLSSLELGDSALYFCASSVAGGVLNEQFFGPGTRLTVL.

The chain employs TRBV30 and TRBJ2-7; 7 nucleotides align to TRBD1. CDR1 GTSNPN and CDR2 SVGIG come from the germline V gene (reference sequence). The CDR3 has 13 amino acids. J was trimmed by 6 bases and V by 0 bases; bases with no gene match: 5. As DNA, the CDR3 is TGTGCCTGGAGTGTACAGGGGCTCGGCGAGCAGTACGTC. This gives the protein CAWSVQGLGEQYV.

This chain joins TRBV2 and TRBJ1-5; possibly TRBD1 for D (5 bases). Between the trimmed V and J ends, which lost 7 bases and 9 bases, there was a span of 19 bases. Looked up from germline, CDR1 is SNHLY and CDR2 is FYNNEI. This CDR3 comprises 14 residues. This CDR3 is CASNPMTAAGPQHF. For the CDR3, the DNA is TGTGCCAGCAACCCTATGACAGCCGCAGGGCCCCAGCATTTT.

The chain joins TRBV10-1 to TRBJ2-3; perhaps TRBD2 as D (5 bases). The CDR3 has 15 amino acids. CDR1 and CDR2 (germline): WNHNN, SYGVQD (reference sequence). V lost 3 bases and J lost 2, with 12 bases in between. As DNA, the CDR3 is TGCGCCAGCAGTGAAGCAGCGGATCTCACAGATACGCAGTATTTT. As protein: CASSEAADLTDTQYF.

This chain connects TRBV19 to TRBJ1-1; D call uncertain. This CDR3 is built from 15 residues. The ends were cut back, 6 bases at V and 0 bases at J, with 14 bases in the middle. CDR1 LNHDA and CDR2 SQIVND come from the germline V gene (reference sequence). The CDR3 coding sequence is TGTGCCAGTAGGGAAAGTGACAATATGAACACTGAAGCTTTCTTT. Protein product: CASRESDNMNTEAFF.

The V gene is TRBV18, the J gene TRBJ2-4; 12 bases line up with TRBD1. Germline CDR1 and CDR2: KGHSH and LQKENI. The CDR3 length is 17 residues. Trimming removed 4 bases from V and 1 base from J; junction bases left unmatched: 5. CDR3 residues: CASSLMGQGAAKNIQYF. Written as DNA, the CDR3 is TGTGCCAGCTCACTTATGGGACAGGGGGCGGCCAAAAACATTCAGTACTTC.

The chain recombines TRBV5-1 with TRBJ1-6; tentatively, D is TRBD1 (6 bases). Per germline, CDR1 SGHRS and CDR2 YFSETQ. The CDR3 runs to 14 residues. Trimming left V 3 bases short and J 5 bases short, with 9 bases between. The CDR3 sequence is CASSSRQDNSPLHF. The CDR3 DNA reads TGCGCCAGCAGCTCACGACAGGATAATTCACCCCTCCACTTT.

This chain links TRBV29-1 with TRBJ1-2; D is uncertain. V was cut by 0 bases and J by 2 bases, with 13 bases left in between. Germline V gives CDR1 SQVTM, CDR2 ANQGSEA. The CDR3 extends over 15 amino acids. CDR3 nucleotides: TGCAGCGTTGAAGATCTTCACAGCGGGAACTATGGCTACACCTTC. It encodes CSVEDLHSGNYGYTF.

The chain carries TRBV7-9 and TRBJ1-4; perhaps TRBD1 as D (5 bases). The ends were cut back, 5 bases at V and 5 bases at J, with 18 bases in the middle. This CDR3 spans 16 amino acids. Germline V gene lookup returns CDR1 SEHNR and CDR2 FQNEAQ (reference sequence). The CDR3 coding sequence is TGTGCCAGCAGCCACCCCGGCAGGGCGGAAAATGAAAAACTGTTTTTT. This codes for CASSHPGRAENEKLFF. The full variable domain, with the rest looked up from reference TRBV7-9 and TRBJ1-4, is DTGVSQNPRHKITKRGQNVTFRCDPISEHNRLYWYRQTLGQGPEFLTYFQNEAQLEKSRLLSDRFSAERPKGSFSTLEIQRTEQGDSAMYLCASSHPGRAENEKLFFGSGTQLSVL.

The chain carries TRBV6-5 and TRBJ1-6; 9 bases are shared with TRBD1. The CDR3 totals 14 residues. Germline V gives CDR1 MNHEY, CDR2 SVGAGI. The V gene end was trimmed by 5 bases and the J gene end by 7 bases; junction bases not matched to a gene: 3. CDR3 DNA sequence: TGTGCCAGCAGTGAAGGACAGGGGAATTCACCCCTCCACTTT. Its translation: CASSEGQGNSPLHF.

In its sample, this clone was seen once. The chain links TRBV7-9 to TRBJ2-6, with 9 bases matching TRBD1. This CDR3 is built from 18 residues. With 4 bases clipped from V and 1 base from J, the junction kept 8 bases outside the gene matches. Looked up from germline, CDR1 is SEHNR and CDR2 is FQNEAQ (reference sequence). CDR3 sequence: CASSSQTGGDSGANVLTF. The CDR3 DNA sequence: TGTGCCAGCAGCTCGCAGACAGGGGGGGATTCTGGGGCCAACGTCCTGACTTTC. Based on the CDR3 plus reference TRBV7-9 and TRBJ2-6, the full variable domain is DTGVSQNPRHKITKRGQNVTFRCDPISEHNRLYWYRQTLGQGPEFLTYFQNEAQLEKSRLLSDRFSAERPKGSFSTLEIQRTEQGDSAMYLCASSSQTGGDSGANVLTFGAGSRLTVL.

V and J are TRBV10-1 and TRBJ1-1; D unresolved. Trimming stripped 6 bases from V and 5 bases from J, with 13 bases between. This CDR3 is 13 amino acids long. Germline-derived CDR1 and CDR2 are WNHNN and SYGVQD (reference sequence). CDR3 in amino acids: CASSAYKETEAFF. CDR3 coding DNA: TGCGCCAGCAGCGCCTATAAAGAGACTGAAGCTTTCTTT.

A few counts support this clone. The J gene is TRBJ1-2, the V gene TRBV28; TRBD1 matches at 8 bases. The ends lost 6 bases at V and 4 bases at J; junction bases unmatched: 7. This CDR3 contains 14 residues. The germline V gene has CDR1 MDHEN and CDR2 SYDVKM. This chain's CDR3 is CASSTSTGVYGYTF. In nucleotides, the CDR3 is TGTGCCAGCAGCACGTCGACAGGGGTCTATGGCTACACCTTC.

The chain is built from TRBV19 and TRBJ1-1, with D tentatively TRBD1 (6 bases). CDR1 and CDR2 from the germline V gene are LNHDA and SQIVND (reference sequence). The length of the CDR3 is 14 residues. Trimming took off 6 bases at V and 1 base at J, with 12 bases between the two ends. The CDR3 here is CASSGGGQNTEAFF. The DNA for the CDR3 is TGTGCCAGTAGCGGGGGGGGGCAGAACACTGAAGCTTTCTTT.

The sample holds one count of this clone. The V call is TRBV7-9, the J call TRBJ1-2; D is unclear. Trimming removed 0 bases from V and 1 base from J, with 12 bases in between. CDR1 and CDR2 from the germline V gene are SEHNR and FQNEAQ (reference sequence). The CDR3 length is 16 residues. The CDR3 region is CASSLAGGRNNYGYTF. In DNA, the CDR3 is TGTGCCAGCAGCTTAGCAGGAGGACGGAATAACTATGGCTACACCTTC.